One and the same sample provided the 15 T cell receptor beta chains below, sequenced in a study of shared clonotypes between healthy human individuals. Profiling relied on immunoSEQ multiplex PCR, and the TCRdb table lists in-frame clones only, not all of them. The sample has 2 million to 3 million clones, more than 90% seen once. Sequenced material: naive CD4+ T cells sorted from blood. Subset described: CD45RA+ positively selected. All receptors come from a man between 18 and 29 years old in good health.

The V call is TRBV23-1, the J call TRBJ2-5; maybe TRBD1 (5 bases). TRBV23-1 is annotated as an ORF whose role is uncertain. V lost 0 bases to trimming and J lost 2 bases, with 16 bases between them. The length of the CDR3 is 17 residues. This CDR3 is CASSQSAVQGSQETQYF. DNA of the CDR3: TGCGCCAGCAGTCAATCAGCAGTTCAGGGATCTCAAGAGACCCAGTACTTC.

In regard to this clone: A junction boundary mismatches the germline segment, possibly from a read error. V and J are TRBV7-2 and TRBJ2-5; 12 nucleotides align to TRBD2. Per the germline V gene, CDR1 is SGHTA and CDR2 is FQGNSA. The CDR3 extends over 16 amino acids. CDR3 DNA: TGTGCCAGCAGTACTAGCGGGAGGATGGGGCAAGCGACCCAGTACTTC. It encodes CASSTSGRMGQATQYF.

This chain connects TRBV19 to TRBJ2-1; 10 nucleotides align to TRBD2. The CDR3 runs to 16 residues. Germline CDR1 reads LNHDA; CDR2 reads SQIVND (reference sequence). J lost 2 bases, V lost 7 bases, and 8 bases had no gene match. The CDR3 region is CASTIAGGAAYNEQFF. CDR3 nucleotide sequence: TGTGCCAGTACGATAGCGGGAGGTGCCGCCTACAATGAGCAGTTCTTC.

This clone was seen only once. The J gene is TRBJ2-1, the V gene TRBV6-4; D unresolved. The V gene's germline CDR1 is MRHNA and CDR2 SNTAGT. Trimming took off 2 bases at V and 4 bases at J, with 15 bases between the two ends. The CDR3 sequence is 16 residues long. CDR3 residues: CASSDTFRFRYNEQFF. CDR3 nucleotide sequence: TGTGCCAGCAGTGACACTTTTCGGTTCAGGTACAATGAGCAGTTCTTC.

This chain uses TRBV20-1 with TRBJ2-1, with a possible D match to TRBD2 (5 bases). The V and J ends lost 6 bases and 8 bases respectively, with 5 bases between them. Germline loops: CDR1 DFQATT, CDR2 SNEGSKA (reference sequence). The CDR3 contains 9 residues. The DNA of the CDR3 is TGCAGTGCCGGGGATGAGCAGTTCTTC. This sequence encodes CSAGDEQFF.

J is TRBJ2-7 and V is TRBV29-1, with D perhaps TRBD2 (6 bases). V was clipped by 4 bases and J by 0 bases, with 13 bases between them. This CDR3 is built from 14 residues. The germline CDR1 and CDR2 sequences are SQVTM and ANQGSEA. CDR3 sequence: CSVAHAGSSYEQYF. In DNA form, the CDR3 reads TGCAGCGTTGCTCACGCGGGGAGCTCCTACGAGCAGTACTTC.

The V and J genes are TRBV5-1 and TRBJ2-3; D is unclear. This CDR3 spans 14 amino acids. The germline V and J ends were trimmed by 0 bases and 5 bases, with 10 bases remaining between them. Per the germline V gene, CDR1 is SGHRS and CDR2 is YFSETQ. DNA for the CDR3: TGCGCCAGCAGCTTGGCCAGGTCGAGAGATACGCAGTATTTT. Encoded protein: CASSLARSRDTQYF.

The chain uses TRBV5-4 and TRBJ1-4, with TRBD1 identical over 11 bases. V was clipped by 4 bases and J by 8 bases; unmatched bases: 13. This CDR3 has 17 residues. Germline-derived CDR1 and CDR2 are SGHNT and YYREEE (reference sequence). CDR3 nucleotide sequence: TGTGCCAGCAGCCCGGGATGGGACAGGGGGAATTTGGAAAAACTGTTTTTT. It translates to CASSPGWDRGNLEKLFF.

In regard to this clone: One end of the junction fails to match germline, which may point to a read error. V is TRBV19 and J is TRBJ2-1, with D perhaps assigned TRBD1 or TRBD2 (5 bases each). The germline V gene encodes CDR1 LNHDA and CDR2 SQIVND (reference sequence). The CDR3 has 19 residues. The CDR3 bases are TGTGCCTGTAGTATTAACGATCTCGGGGCTAGCAGACCCTACAATGAGCAGTTCTTC. Translation gives CACSINDLGASRPYNEQFF.

This chain uses TRBV2 with TRBJ2-7; 8 bases match TRBD1. The CDR3 spans 15 residues. V was pared by 6 bases and J by 3 bases, with 10 bases of the junction left unmatched. Germline V gene lookup returns CDR1 SNHLY and CDR2 FYNNEI. For the CDR3, the DNA is TGTGCCAGCAGGTCGACAGGGGTCCTCTACTACGAGCAGTACTTC. Protein sequence: CASRSTGVLYYEQYF.

The chain is built from TRBV12-5 and TRBJ1-5; D is unclear. Deletions cut 1 base from V and 2 bases from J, with 6 bases between. The CDR3 totals 14 residues. Germline V gives CDR1 LGHNT, CDR2 FRNRAP. CDR3 sequence: CASGLGGGNQPQHF. Written as DNA, the CDR3 is TGTGCTAGTGGTTTGGGCGGAGGCAATCAGCCCCAGCATTTT.

This clone was seen once. This CDR3 is also generated by other DNA sequences in the sample. The rearrangement joins TRBV5-1 to TRBJ1-4; D remains unclear. The CDR3 runs to 14 residues. Trimming removed 0 bases from V and 5 bases from J, with 8 bases in between. The germline gives CDR1 SGHRS, CDR2 YFSETQ. CDR3 DNA sequence: TGCGCCAGCAGCTTGGAACGGGGAAATGAAAAACTGTTTTTT. Its protein product is CASSLERGNEKLFF.

Concerning this clone itself: The same CDR3 also results from other DNA sequences found in this sample. The chain has TRBV9 and TRBJ2-5; TRBD1 might be the D (5 bases). CDR3 length: 14 residues. V lost 5 bases and J 2 bases, leaving 13 bases between the germline ends. Per the germline V gene, CDR1 is SGDLS and CDR2 is YYNGEE. CDR3 sequence: CASSVTGAQETQYF. The CDR3 DNA follows: TGTGCCAGCAGTGTTACAGGCGCGCAAGAGACCCAGTACTTC.

The chain is built from TRBV5-1 and TRBJ1-2; D may be TRBD1 (5 bases). The CDR3 totals 14 residues. CDR1 is SGHRS and CDR2 is YFSETQ in the germline V gene. Trimming left V 4 bases short and J 6 bases short, with 16 bases between. The CDR3 loop reads CASSPGTSGHGYTF. CDR3 sequence (DNA): TGCGCCAGCAGCCCGGGGACGTCCGGTCATGGCTACACCTTC.

CDR3 residues: CASSLSSRAGDQPQHF. Written as DNA, the CDR3 is TGTGCCAGCAGTTTGTCTAGCCGGGCCGGAGATCAGCCCCAGCATTTT. The genes are TRBV28 and TRBJ1-5; D is unclear. This CDR3 comprises 16 residues. In germline, CDR1 is MDHEN, CDR2 SYDVKM. The V end lost 3 bases, the J end lost 5 bases, and 17 bases lay between the germline ends.